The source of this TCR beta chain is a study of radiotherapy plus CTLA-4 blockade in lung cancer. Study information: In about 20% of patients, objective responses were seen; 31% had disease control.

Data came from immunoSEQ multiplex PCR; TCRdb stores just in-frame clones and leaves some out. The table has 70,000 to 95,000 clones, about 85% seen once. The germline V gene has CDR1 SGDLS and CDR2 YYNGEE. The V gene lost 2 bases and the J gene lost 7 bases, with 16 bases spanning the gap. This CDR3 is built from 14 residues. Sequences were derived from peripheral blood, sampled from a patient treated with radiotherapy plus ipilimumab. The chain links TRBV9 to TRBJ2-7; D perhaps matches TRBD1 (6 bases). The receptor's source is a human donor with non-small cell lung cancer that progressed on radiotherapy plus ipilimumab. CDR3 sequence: CASSVSSQGWEQYF. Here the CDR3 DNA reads TGTGCCAGCAGCGTTAGTTCCCAGGGGTGGGAGCAGTACTTC.